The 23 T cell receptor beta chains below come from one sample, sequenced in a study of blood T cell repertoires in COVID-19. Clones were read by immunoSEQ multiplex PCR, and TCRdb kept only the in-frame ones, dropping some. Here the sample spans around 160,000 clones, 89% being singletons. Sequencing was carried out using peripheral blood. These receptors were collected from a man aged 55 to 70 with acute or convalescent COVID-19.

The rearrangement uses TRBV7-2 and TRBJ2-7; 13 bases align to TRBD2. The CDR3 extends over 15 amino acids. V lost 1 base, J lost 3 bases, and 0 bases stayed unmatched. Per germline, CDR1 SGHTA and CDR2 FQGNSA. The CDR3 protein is CASSLGLAGGYEQYF. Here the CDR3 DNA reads TGTGCCAGCAGCTTAGGACTAGCGGGGGGCTACGAGCAGTACTTC.

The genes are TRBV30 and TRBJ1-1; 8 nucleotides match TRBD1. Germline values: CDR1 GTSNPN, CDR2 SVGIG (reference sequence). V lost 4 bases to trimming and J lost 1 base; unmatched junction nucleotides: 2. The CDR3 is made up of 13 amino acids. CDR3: CAWTTGANTEAFF. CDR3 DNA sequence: TGTGCCTGGACGACAGGGGCGAACACTGAAGCTTTCTTT.

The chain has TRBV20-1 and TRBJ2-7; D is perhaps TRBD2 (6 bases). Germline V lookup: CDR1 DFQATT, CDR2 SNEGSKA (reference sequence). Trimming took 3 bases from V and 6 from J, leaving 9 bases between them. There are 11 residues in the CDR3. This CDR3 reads CSARGGAEQYF. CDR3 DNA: TGCAGTGCTAGGGGCGGGGCCGAGCAGTACTTC.

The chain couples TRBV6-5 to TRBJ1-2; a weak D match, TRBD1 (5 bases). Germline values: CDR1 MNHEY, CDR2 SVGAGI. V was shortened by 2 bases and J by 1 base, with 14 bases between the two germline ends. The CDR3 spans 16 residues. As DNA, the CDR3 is TGTGCCAGCAGTTACAAACAGGCACTAAATAACTATGGCTACACCTTC. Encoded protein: CASSYKQALNNYGYTF.

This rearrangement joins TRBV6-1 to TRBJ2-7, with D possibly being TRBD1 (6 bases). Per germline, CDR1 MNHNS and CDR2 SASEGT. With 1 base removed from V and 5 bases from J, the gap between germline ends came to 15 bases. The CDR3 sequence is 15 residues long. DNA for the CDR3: TGTGCCAGCAGTGAAGATATGGGGGCTCTGAACGAGCAGTACTTC. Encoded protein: CASSEDMGALNEQYF.

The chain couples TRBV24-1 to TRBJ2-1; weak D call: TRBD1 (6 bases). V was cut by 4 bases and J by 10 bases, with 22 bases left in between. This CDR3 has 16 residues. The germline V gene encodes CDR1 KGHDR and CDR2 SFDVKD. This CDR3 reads CATSDVWTETRGEQFF. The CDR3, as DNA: TGTGCCACCAGTGACGTGTGGACAGAGACAAGGGGGGAGCAGTTCTTC.

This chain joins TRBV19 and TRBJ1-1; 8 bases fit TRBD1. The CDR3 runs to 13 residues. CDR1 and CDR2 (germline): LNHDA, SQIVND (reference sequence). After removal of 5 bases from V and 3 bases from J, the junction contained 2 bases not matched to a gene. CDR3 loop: CASSLTGDTEAFF. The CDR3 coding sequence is TGTGCCAGTAGTTTGACAGGGGACACTGAAGCTTTCTTT.

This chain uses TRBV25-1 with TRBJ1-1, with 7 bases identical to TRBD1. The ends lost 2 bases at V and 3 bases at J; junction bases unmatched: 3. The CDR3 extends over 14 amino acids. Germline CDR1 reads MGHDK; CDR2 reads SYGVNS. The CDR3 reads CASSENRGYTEAFF. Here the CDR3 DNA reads TGTGCCAGCAGTGAAAACAGGGGCTACACTGAAGCTTTCTTT. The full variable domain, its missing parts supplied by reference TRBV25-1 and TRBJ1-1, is EADIYQTPRYLVIGTGKKITLECSQTMGHDKMYWYQQDPGMELHLIHYSYGVNSTEKGDLSSESTVSRIRTEHFPLTLESARPSHTSQYLCASSENRGYTEAFFGQGTRLTVV.

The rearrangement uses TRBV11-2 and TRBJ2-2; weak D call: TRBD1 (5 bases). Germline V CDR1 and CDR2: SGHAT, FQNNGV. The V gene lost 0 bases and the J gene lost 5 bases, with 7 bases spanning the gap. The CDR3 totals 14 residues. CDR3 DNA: TGTGCCAGCAGCTTAGAGGCAGGGACCGGGGAGCTGTTTTTT. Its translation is CASSLEAGTGELFF.

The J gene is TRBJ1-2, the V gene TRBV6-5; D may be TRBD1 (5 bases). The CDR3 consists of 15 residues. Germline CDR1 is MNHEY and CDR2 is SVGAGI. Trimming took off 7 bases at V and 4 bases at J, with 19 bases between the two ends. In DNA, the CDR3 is TGTGCCAGCACCCGCTGGGGCAGGGAAGGCTATGGCTACACCTTC. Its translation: CASTRWGREGYGYTF.

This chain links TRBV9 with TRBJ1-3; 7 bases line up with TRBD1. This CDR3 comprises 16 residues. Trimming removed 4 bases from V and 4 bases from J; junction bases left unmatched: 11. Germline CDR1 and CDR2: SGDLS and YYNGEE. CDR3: CASSPTGTAIGNTIYF. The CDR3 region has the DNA TGTGCCAGCAGCCCCACTGGGACAGCGATCGGAAACACCATATATTTT.

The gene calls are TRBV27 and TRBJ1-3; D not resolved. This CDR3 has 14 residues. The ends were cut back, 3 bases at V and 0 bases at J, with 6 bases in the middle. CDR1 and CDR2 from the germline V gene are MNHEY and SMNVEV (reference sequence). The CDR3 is CASSFSISGNTIYF. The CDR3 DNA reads TGTGCCAGCAGTTTCTCTATCTCTGGAAACACCATATATTTT.

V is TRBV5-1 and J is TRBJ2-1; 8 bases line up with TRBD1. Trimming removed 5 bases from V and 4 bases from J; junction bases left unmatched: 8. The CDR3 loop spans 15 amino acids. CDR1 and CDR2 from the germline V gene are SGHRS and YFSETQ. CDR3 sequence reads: CASRVSGTGYNEQFF. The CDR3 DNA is TGCGCCAGCAGGGTTTCCGGGACAGGTTACAATGAGCAGTTCTTC.

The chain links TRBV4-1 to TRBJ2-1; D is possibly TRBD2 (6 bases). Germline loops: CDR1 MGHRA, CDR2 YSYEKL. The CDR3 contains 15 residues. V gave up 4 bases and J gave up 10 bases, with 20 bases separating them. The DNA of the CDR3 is TGCGCCAGCAGCCCGGGACTCATTGCCCCAATCGAGCAGTTCTTC. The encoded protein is CASSPGLIAPIEQFF.

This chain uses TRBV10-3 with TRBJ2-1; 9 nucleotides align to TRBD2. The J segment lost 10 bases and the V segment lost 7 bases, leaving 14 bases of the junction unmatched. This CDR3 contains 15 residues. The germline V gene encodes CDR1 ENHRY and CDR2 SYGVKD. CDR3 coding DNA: TGTGCCATCACCCAGGGACTAGCTGGATTGGGGGAGCAGTTCTTC. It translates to CAITQGLAGLGEQFF.

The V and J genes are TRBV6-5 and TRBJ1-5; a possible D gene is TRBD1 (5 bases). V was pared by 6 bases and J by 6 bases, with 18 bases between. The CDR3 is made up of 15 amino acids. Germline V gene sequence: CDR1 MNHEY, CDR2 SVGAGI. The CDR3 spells CASSRGTGGRQPQHF. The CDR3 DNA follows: TGTGCCAGCAGCCGAGGGACTGGCGGGCGTCAGCCCCAGCATTTT.

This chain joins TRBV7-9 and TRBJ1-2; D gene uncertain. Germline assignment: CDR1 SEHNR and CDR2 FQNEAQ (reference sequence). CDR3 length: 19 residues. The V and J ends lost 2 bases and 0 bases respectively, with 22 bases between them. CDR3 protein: CASSLNFPAAGYSNYGYTF. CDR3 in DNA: TGTGCCAGCAGCTTAAATTTCCCGGCGGCCGGATACTCTAACTATGGCTACACCTTC.

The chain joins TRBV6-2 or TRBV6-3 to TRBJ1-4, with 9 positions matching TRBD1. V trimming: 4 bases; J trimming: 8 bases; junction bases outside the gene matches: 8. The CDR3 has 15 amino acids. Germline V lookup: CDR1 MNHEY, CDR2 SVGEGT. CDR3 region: CASSSLGQGYEKLFF. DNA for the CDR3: TGTGCCAGCAGTTCGTTGGGACAGGGATACGAAAAACTGTTTTTT.

CDR3 in amino acids: CASSLDRPGRGYTF. The CDR3 coding sequence is TGTGCCAGCAGCTTAGATCGGCCTGGGAGAGGCTACACCTTC. V gene TRBV7-2 combines with J gene TRBJ1-2, with D hard to call. V lost 1 base and J 8 bases, leaving 14 bases between the germline ends. The CDR3 is 14 amino acids. The germline V gene encodes CDR1 SGHTA and CDR2 FQGNSA.

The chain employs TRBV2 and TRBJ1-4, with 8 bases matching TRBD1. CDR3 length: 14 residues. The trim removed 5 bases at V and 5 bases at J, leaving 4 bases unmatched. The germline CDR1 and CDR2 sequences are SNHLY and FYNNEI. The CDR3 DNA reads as TGTGCCAGCAGTTTCCGACAGGGGAATGAAAAACTGTTTTTT. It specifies CASSFRQGNEKLFF.

The DNA for the CDR3 is TGTGCCAGCAGCTATGCAGGGGGAGAGACCCAGTACTTC. Translation gives CASSYAGGETQYF. The V call is TRBV5-8, the J call TRBJ2-5, with TRBD1 matching 7 bases. The V gene end was trimmed by 3 bases and the J gene end by 4 bases; junction bases not matched to a gene: 3. The length of the CDR3 is 13 residues. Germline CDR1 and CDR2: SGHTS and YDEGEE.

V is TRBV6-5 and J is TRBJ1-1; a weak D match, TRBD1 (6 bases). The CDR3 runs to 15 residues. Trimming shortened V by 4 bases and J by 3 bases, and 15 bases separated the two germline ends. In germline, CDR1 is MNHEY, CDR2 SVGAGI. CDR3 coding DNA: TGTGCCAGCAGTTTCCCCCTACAGGGATACACTGAAGCTTTCTTT. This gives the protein CASSFPLQGYTEAFF.

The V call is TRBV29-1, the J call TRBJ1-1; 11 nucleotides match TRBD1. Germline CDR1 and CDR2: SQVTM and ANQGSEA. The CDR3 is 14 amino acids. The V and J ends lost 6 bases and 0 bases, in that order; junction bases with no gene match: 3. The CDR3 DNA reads TGCAGCGTCGGGACAGGGGGTATGAACACTGAAGCTTTCTTT. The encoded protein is CSVGTGGMNTEAFF.